This T cell receptor (beta chain) was observed in a study of shared clonotypes between healthy human individuals. TCRdb keeps only in-frame clones here, not all; method: immunoSEQ multiplex PCR. This sample has about 470,000 clones, with roughly 83% found just once. The germline gives CDR1 SGHVS, CDR2 FQNEAQ. The J segment lost 2 bases and the V segment lost 6 bases, leaving 11 bases of the junction unmatched. The CDR3 extends over 18 amino acids. Sequencing used PBMCs. The rearrangement links TRBV7-8 to TRBJ2-6; 9 bases fit TRBD1. The TCR originated in a woman aged 35 to 49 in good health. Some clones in this sample may be carry-over from other donors' samples. CDR3 bases: TGTGCCAGCAGACTAAGGTGGGACAGGGTCCCTGGGGCCAACGTCCTGACTTTC. It is translated as CASRLRWDRVPGANVLTF.